The entry that follows covers one T cell receptor beta chain sequence. The length of the CDR3 is 10 residues. V lost 6 bases and J lost 10, with 10 bases in between. Germline assignment: CDR1 DFQATT and CDR2 SNEGSKA (reference sequence). The data were taken from a study of blood T cell repertoires in COVID-19. Study-wide background: PBMCs, B-cell-depleted T cells, or T cells were the source of the cDNA or gDNA that made up the material.

In assigning cohorts, the study relied on participant-reported clinical history. Original handling: The assay estimated nucleated cells by amplifying reference gene primers. Profiling relied on immunoSEQ multiplex PCR, and the TCRdb table lists in-frame clones only, not all of them. The V and J calls and clone size were taken over from that table, and D and trimming were inferred from the DNA. This sample has more than 300,000 clones, with about 89% found just once. The material sequenced was PBMCs or T cells enriched from blood (not recorded which). The source is a man between 40 and 49 years old in a cohort exposed to, infected with or recovered from COVID-19 (not recorded which). The V gene is TRBV20-1, the J gene TRBJ2-1; no firm D call. CDR3 region: CSAIRREQFF. CDR3 in DNA: TGCAGTGCAATACGGCGGGAGCAGTTCTTC.